The clone carrying this T cell receptor beta chain was seen just once. The CDR3 extends over 14 amino acids. The V and J ends lost 5 bases and 1 base, in that order; junction bases with no gene match: 4. Germline CDR1 reads KGHSH; CDR2 reads LQKENI. TCRdb's copy holds only in-frame clones and misses some; the assay was immunoSEQ multiplex PCR. The profile covers about 59,000 clones, with 85% to 95% appearing a single time and 4.2% taken by the ten largest. The source of the sample is a study of technical replicates of blood from a few donors. Source material: PBMCs. The origin of this receptor is a human donor in good health. Some clones in this sample may be carry-over from other donors' samples. The V call is TRBV18, the J call TRBJ1-1; 7 bases fit TRBD1. Here the CDR3 reads CASSTRTGNTEAFF. The CDR3 bases are TGTGCCAGCTCAACTCGGACAGGGAACACTGAAGCTTTCTTT.